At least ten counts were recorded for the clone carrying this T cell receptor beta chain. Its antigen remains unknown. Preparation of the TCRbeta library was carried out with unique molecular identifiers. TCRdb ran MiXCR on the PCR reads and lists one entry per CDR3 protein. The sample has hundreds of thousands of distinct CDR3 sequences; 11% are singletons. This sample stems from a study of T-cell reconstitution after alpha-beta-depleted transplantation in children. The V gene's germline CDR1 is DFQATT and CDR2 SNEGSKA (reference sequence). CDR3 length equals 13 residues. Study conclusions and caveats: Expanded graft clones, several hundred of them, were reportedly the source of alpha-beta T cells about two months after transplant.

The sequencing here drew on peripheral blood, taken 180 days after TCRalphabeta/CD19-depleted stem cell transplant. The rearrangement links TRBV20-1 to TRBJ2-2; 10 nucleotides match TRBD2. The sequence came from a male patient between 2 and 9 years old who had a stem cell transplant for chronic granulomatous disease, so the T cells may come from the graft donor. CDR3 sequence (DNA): TGCAGCACTAGCGGGACGAACACCGGGGAGCTGTTTTTT. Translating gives CSTSGTNTGELFF.